Listed below are T cell receptor beta chains from one sample, sequenced in a study of siplizumab effects on memory and regulatory T cells. TCRdb's copy holds only in-frame clones and misses some; the assay was immunoSEQ multiplex PCR. Of about 72,000 clones listed, about 90% are singletons. The sequenced material came from CD8+ T cells sorted from blood. All receptors come from a human donor in good health. Each CDR3 is given with its conserved first and last residue. Fields, in order: J gene, CDR3 length, V gene, CDR3 protein.

TRBJ2-5	16	TRBV6-5	CASSYVAGGIGETQYF
TRBJ2-1	13	TRBV7-9	CASSLDGGNEQFF
TRBJ2-1	14	TRBV7-8	CATSAGAGDNEQFF
TRBJ1-2	14	TRBV6-1	CASSVLGTALSYTF
TRBJ2-3	14	TRBV28	CASSFGGVTDTQYF
TRBJ2-2	15	TRBV7-2	CASFPTGLASGELFF
TRBJ2-2	11	TRBV2	CASSDSGELFF
TRBJ2-5	17	TRBV9	CASSVEGLGRPQETQYF
TRBJ1-5	15	TRBV5-1	CASREATGEKQPQHF
TRBJ2-1	16	TRBV7-8	CASSLPTGDGYNEQFF
TRBJ1-5	15	TRBV19	CASRTEAESDQPQHF
TRBJ1-1	13	TRBV29-1	CSVEGEMNTEAFF
TRBJ2-3	14	TRBV7-9	CASSEEPSTDTQYF
TRBJ2-7	15	TRBV25-1	CASSEGGTVIYEQYF
TRBJ1-6	17	TRBV25-1	CASSPIWQGPSSSPLHF
TRBJ1-2	12	TRBV6-4	CASSDANYGYTF
TRBJ1-1	12	TRBV30	CAWSVGVIEAFF
TRBJ2-5	14	TRBV27	CASSSRQGPGAQYF
TRBJ2-6	18	TRBV5-8	CASSLSYSLYTGANVLTF
TRBJ2-7	16	TRBV29-1	CSVEVTGGPTSYEQYF
TRBJ1-2	12	TRBV29-1	CSVTGQGGGYTF
TRBJ2-7	13	TRBV10-3	CAISEGLSYEQYF
TRBJ2-1	13	TRBV29-1	CSVEVAFYNEQFF
TRBJ2-7	15	TRBV11-3	CASSIGPHGSYEQYF
TRBJ1-2	13	TRBV19	CASSIGQLYGYTF
TRBJ2-3	15	TRBV7-9	CASSILAGEPDTQYF
TRBJ1-2	14	TRBV4-1	CASSQLDRAHGYTF
TRBJ1-2	15	TRBV15	CATGRGRGQSYGYTF
TRBJ2-2	15	TRBV6-1	CASITLGLNTGELFF
TRBJ2-3	18	TRBV9	CASSVSSSGQTYTDTQYF
TRBJ1-1	12	TRBV5-5	CASTQRDTEAFF
TRBJ2-7	13	TRBV27	CASSGRSSYEQYF
TRBJ1-6	15	TRBV4-1	CASNWEGYGDSPLHF
NA	15	TRBV7-9	CASSSSTDLDYEQYF
TRBJ2-1	14	TRBV7-3	CASSPTGGNNEQFF
TRBJ1-1	13	TRBV5-6	CASSLGMNTEAFF
TRBJ2-7	15	TRBV7-9	CASSSITAGSNEQYF
TRBJ1-3	16	TRBV5-8	CASSSPRRDPGNTIYF
TRBJ1-3	15	TRBV11-3	CASSYRDAGGNTIYF
TRBJ2-7	14	TRBV6-5	CASSPSGGAGEQYF
TRBJ2-5	15	TRBV7-9	CASSLVPGAGVTQYF
TRBJ2-7	14	TRBV19	CASGYPGLEYEQYF
TRBJ2-1	13	TRBV6-6	CASCLDGGNEQFF
TRBJ2-1	16	TRBV11-3	CASSLVGGGDDNEQFF
TRBJ2-5	16	TRBV10-3	CAISDSDGGGEETQYF
TRBJ2-1	16	TRBV4-1	CASSLVTGSGGNEQFF
TRBJ2-5	16	TRBV4-1	CASSLEGLTVQETQYF
TRBJ2-7	14	TRBV4-1	CASSQGMGAYEQYF
TRBJ1-4	17	TRBV7-2	CASSLGVQGALSEKLFF
TRBJ1-4	14	TRBV7-2	CASSYGTAGEKLFF
TRBJ2-3	15	TRBV6-1	CASGQAGELTDTQYF
TRBJ1-1	14	TRBV27	CVSSGDILNTEAFF
TRBJ2-1	13	TRBV6-6	CASSPQRSDEQFF
NA	17	TRBV4-1	CASSQESGRESSYEQYF